Sequencing of this T cell receptor beta chain was carried out in a study of OX40 agonist ivuxolimab in advanced cancers. Study in general: Patients in the trial were receiving intravenous ivuxolimab every 2 weeks, at doses of 0.01 to 10 mg/kg. Every patient in dose escalation had hepatocellular carcinoma, melanoma, renal cell or head and neck cancer.

Some clones are missing from TCRdb's copy, which holds only in-frame ones; the method was immunoSEQ multiplex PCR. The top ten clones hold 15% to 20% of a sample with roughly 58,000 clones, over 90% of them seen once. As to this clone: The antigen is not known.

Findings of the study overall: Clonal expansion in partial responders at 0.1-3.0 mg/kg ranked among the lowest. At 0.1 to 3.0 mg/kg and by week 6, clonal expansion occurred in CD4+ and CD8+ blood T cells.

The ends were cut back, 4 bases at V and 3 bases at J, with 16 bases in the middle. Germline CDR1 and CDR2: MNHEY and SMNVEV (reference sequence). This CDR3 is built from 15 residues. V gene TRBV27 combines with J gene TRBJ2-7; D unresolved. The receptor was derived from an adult with an advanced solid tumor such as melanoma, head and neck, liver or kidney cancer. Here the sequenced sample was CD4+ or CD8+ T cells sorted from blood, taken in a trial of the OX40 agonist ivuxolimab. CDR3 in amino acids: CASSWVGPPYYEQYF. CDR3 DNA: TGTGCCAGCAGTTGGGTCGGGCCCCCGTACTACGAGCAGTACTTC.